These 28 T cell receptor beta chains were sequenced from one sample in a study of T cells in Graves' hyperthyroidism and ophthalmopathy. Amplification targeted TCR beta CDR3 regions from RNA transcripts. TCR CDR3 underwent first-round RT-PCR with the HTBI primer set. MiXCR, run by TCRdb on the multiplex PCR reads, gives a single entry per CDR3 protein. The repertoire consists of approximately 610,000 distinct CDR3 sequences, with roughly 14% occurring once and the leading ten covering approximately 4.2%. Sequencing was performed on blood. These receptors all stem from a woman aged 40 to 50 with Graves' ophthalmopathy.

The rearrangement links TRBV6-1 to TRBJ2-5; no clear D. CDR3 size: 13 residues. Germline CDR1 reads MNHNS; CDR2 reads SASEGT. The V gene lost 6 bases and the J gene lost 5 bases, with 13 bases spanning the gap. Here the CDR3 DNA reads TGTGCCAGCAGCCCCGGACCTGGGGAGACCCAGTACTTC. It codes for CASSPGPGETQYF.

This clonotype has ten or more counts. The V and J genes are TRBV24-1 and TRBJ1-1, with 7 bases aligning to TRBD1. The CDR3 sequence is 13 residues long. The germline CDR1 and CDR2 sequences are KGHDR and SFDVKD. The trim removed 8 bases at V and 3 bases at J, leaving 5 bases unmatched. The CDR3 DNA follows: TGTGCCACCACGAACGACAGGGACACTGAAGCTTTCTTT. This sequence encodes CATTNDRDTEAFF.

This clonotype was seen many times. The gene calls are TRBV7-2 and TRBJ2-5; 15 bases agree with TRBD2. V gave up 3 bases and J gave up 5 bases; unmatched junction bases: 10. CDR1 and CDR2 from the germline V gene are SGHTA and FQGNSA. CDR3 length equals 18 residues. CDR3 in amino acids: CASSFGLAGGEDFETQYF. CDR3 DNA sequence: TGTGCCAGCAGCTTCGGACTAGCGGGAGGGGAGGACTTCGAGACCCAGTACTTC. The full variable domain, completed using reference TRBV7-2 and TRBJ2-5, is GAGVSQSPSNKVTEKGKDVELRCDPISGHTALYWYRQSLGQGLEFLIYFQGNSAPDKSGLPSDRFSAERTGGSVSTLTIQRTQQEDSAVYLCASSFGLAGGEDFETQYFGPGTRLLVL.

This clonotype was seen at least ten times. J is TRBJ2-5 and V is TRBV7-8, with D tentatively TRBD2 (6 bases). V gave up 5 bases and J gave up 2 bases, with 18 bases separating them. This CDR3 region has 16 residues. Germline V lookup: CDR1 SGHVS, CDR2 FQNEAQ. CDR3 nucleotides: TGTGCCAGCAGCGCGACTAGTTTTGGTACTCAAGAGACCCAGTACTTC. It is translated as CASSATSFGTQETQYF.

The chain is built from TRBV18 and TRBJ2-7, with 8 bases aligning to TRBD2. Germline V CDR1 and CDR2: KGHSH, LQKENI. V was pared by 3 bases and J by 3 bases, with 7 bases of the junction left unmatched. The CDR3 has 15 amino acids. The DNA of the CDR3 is TGTGCCAGCTCACCTCCGGGAGGGGGGCTCTACGAGCAGTACTTC. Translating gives CASSPPGGGLYEQYF.

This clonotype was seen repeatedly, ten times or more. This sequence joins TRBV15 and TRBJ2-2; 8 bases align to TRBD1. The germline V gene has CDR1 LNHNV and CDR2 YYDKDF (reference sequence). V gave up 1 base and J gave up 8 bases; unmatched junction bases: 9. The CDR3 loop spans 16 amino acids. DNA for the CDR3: TGTGCCACCAGCAGAGGGGGACAGGTGATAGCGGGGGAGCTGTTTTTT. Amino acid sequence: CATSRGGQVIAGELFF.

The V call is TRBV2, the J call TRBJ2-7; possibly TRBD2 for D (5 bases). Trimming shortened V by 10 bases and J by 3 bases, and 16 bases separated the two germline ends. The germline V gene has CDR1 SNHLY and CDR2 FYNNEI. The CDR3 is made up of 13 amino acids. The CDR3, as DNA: TGTGCCACCTCTTTGGGCGGACTCTACGAGCAGTACTTC. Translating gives CATSLGGLYEQYF. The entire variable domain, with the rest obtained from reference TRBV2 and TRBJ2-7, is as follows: EPEVTQTPSHQVTQMGQEVILRCVPISNHLYFYWYRQILGQKVEFLVSFYNNEISEKSEIFDDQFSVERPDGSNFTLKIRSTKLEDSAMYFCATSLGGLYEQYFGPGTRLTVT.

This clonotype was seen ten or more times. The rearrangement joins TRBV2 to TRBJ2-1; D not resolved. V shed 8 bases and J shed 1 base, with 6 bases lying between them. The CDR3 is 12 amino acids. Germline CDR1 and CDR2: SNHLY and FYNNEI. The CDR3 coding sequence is TGTGCCAGCGAACAATCCTACAATGAGCAGTTCTTC. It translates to CASEQSYNEQFF.

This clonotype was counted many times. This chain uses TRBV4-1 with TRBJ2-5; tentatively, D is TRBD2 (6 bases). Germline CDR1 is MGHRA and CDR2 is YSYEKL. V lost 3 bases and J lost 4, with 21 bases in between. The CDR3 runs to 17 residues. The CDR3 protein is CASSQGRAASAGETQYF. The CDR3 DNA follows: TGCGCCAGCAGCCAGGGCCGGGCCGCCTCAGCGGGAGAGACCCAGTACTTC.

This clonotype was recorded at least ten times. The DNA of the CDR3 is TGTGCCAGCAGCACCGGGACAGGGGAGTTCTACGAGCAGTACTTC. This codes for CASSTGTGEFYEQYF. The rearrangement uses TRBV11-2 and TRBJ2-7; TRBD1 matches at 10 bases. The germline V gene encodes CDR1 SGHAT and CDR2 FQNNGV. The CDR3 runs 15 residues. Trimming removed 5 bases from V and 3 bases from J; junction bases left unmatched: 7.

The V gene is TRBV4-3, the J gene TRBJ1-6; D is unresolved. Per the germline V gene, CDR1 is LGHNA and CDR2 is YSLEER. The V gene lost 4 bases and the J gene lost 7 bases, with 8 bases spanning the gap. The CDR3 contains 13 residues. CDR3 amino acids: CASSLDLNSPLHF. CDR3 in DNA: TGCGCCAGCAGCCTCGACTTAAATTCACCCCTCCACTTT.

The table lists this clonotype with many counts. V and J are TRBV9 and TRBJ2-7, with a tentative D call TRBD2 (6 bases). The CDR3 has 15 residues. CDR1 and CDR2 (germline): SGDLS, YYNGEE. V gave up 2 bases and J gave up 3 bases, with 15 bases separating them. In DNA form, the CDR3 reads TGTGCCAGCAGCGTGAGGCTAGCGCGACTCTACGAGCAGTACTTC. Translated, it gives CASSVRLARLYEQYF.

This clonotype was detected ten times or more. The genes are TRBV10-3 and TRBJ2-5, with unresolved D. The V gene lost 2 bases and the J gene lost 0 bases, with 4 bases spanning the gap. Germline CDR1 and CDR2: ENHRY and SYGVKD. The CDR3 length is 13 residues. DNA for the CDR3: TGTGCCATCAGTGAGACTAACCAAGAGACCCAGTACTTC. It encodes CAISETNQETQYF.

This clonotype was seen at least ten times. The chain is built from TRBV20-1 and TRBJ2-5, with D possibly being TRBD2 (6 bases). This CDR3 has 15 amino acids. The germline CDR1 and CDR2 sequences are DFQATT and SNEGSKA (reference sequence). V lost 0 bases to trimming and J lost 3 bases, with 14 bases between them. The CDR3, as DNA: TGCAGTGCTAGAGATTTGCGGGACGGTGAAGAGACCCAGTACTTC. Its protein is CSARDLRDGEETQYF.

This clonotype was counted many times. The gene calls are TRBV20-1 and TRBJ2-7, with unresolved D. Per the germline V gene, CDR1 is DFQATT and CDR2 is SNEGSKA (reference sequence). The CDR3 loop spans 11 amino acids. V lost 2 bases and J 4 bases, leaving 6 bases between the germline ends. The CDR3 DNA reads TGCAGTGCTAGACTAGATTACGAGCAGTACTTC. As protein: CSARLDYEQYF.

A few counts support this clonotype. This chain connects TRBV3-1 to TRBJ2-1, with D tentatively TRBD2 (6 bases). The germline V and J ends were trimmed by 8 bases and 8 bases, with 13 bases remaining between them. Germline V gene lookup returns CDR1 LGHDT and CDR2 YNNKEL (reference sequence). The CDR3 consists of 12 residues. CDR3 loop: CASGSQRDEQFF. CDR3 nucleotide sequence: TGTGCCAGCGGGTCTCAGCGGGATGAGCAGTTCTTC.

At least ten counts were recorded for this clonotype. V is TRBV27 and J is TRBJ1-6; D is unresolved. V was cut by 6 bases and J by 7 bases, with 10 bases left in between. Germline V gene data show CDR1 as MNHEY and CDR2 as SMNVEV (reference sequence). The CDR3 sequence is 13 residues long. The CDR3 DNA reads TGTGCCAGCAGGATTAACCACAATTCACCCCTCCACTTT. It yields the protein CASRINHNSPLHF.

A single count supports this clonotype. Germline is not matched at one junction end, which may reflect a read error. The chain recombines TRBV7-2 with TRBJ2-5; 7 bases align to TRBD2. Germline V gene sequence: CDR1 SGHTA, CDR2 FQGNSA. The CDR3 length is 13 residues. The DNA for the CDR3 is TGTGCCAGCCGCTTTAGCGGGCAAGAGACCCAGTACTTC. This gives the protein CASRFSGQETQYF.

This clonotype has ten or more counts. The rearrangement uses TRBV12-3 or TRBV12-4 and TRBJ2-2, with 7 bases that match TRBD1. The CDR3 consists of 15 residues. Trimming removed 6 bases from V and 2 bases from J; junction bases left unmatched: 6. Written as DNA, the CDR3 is TGTGCCAGCAGCCCGGACAGGATTAACACCGGGGAGCTGTTTTTT. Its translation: CASSPDRINTGELFF.

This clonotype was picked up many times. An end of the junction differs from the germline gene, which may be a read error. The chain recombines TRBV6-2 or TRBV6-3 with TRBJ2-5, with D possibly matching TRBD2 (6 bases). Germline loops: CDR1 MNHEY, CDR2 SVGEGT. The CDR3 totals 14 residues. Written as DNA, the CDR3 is TGTGCCGGCAGTTACGGCGGGGTCGGAGAGACCCAGTACTTC. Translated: CAGSYGGVGETQYF.

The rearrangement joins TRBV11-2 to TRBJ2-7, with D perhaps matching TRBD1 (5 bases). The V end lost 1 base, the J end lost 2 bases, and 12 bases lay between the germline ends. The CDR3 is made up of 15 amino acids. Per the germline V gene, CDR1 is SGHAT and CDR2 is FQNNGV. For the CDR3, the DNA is TGTGCCAGCAGCTTAGTTAATCAGGGTACCTACGAGCAGTACTTC. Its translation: CASSLVNQGTYEQYF.

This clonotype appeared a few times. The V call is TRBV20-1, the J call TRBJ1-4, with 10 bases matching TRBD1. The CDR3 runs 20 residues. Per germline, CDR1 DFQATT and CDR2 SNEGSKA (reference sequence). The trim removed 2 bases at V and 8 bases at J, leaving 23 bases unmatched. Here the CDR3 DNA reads TGCAGTGCTAGACCTACCCCGGGACAGGGGACGGGGTTGGGGCAGGAAAAACTGTTTTTT. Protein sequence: CSARPTPGQGTGLGQEKLFF.

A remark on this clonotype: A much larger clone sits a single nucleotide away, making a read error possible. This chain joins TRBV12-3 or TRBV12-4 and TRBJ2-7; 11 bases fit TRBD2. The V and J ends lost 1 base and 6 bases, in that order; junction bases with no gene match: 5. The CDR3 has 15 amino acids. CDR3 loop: CASSLGGTSGAEQYF. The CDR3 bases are TGTGCCAGCAGTTTAGGCGGGACTAGCGGCGCCGAGCAGTACTTC.

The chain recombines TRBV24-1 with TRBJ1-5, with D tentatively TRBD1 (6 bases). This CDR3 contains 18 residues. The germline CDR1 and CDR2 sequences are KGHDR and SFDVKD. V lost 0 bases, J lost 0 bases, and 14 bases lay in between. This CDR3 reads CATSDLQGQGYSNQPQHF. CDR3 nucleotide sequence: TGTGCCACCAGTGATTTGCAAGGTCAGGGGTATAGCAATCAGCCCCAGCATTTT.

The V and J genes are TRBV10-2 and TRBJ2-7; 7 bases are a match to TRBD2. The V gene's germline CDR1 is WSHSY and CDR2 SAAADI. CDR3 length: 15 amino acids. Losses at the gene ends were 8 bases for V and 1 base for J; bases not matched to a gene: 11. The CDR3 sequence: CASDAGTKSSYEQYF. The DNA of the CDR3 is TGCGCCAGCGACGCCGGGACTAAGTCTTCCTACGAGCAGTACTTC.

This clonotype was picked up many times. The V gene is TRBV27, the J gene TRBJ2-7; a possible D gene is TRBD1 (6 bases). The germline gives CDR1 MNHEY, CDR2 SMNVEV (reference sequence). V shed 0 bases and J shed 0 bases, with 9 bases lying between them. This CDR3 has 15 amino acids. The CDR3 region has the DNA TGTGCCAGCAGTTTATCGGGACACAGCTCCTACGAGCAGTACTTC. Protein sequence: CASSLSGHSSYEQYF.

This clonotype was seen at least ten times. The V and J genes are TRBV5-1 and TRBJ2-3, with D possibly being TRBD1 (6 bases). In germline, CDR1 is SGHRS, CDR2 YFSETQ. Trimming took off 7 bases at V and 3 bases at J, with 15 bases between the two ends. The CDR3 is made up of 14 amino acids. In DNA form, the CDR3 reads TGCGCCAGCGGACCGGGACAAAAAACAGATACGCAGTATTTT. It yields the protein CASGPGQKTDTQYF.

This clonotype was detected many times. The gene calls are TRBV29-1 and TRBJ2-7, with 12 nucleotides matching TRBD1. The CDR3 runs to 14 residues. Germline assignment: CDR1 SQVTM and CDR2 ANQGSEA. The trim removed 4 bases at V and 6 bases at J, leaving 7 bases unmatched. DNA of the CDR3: TGCAGCGTTGTCCCCGGGACAGGGGGCGGCGAGCAGTACTTC. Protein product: CSVVPGTGGGEQYF.